This entry is about one T cell receptor beta chain. Its target is not known. The data stem from a study of shared clonotypes between healthy human individuals. Study results and limitations: Deeper or shallower sequencing was expected to change how clonotypes are shared among donors.

In germline, CDR1 is SNHLY, CDR2 FYNNEI. Trimming removed 9 bases at V and 0 bases at J, with 11 bases between. This CDR3 region has 13 residues. At the deep level, the assay was run. Libraries were prepared by immunoSEQ multiplex PCR; TCRdb keeps only in-frame clonotypes and omits some of them. The sample includes about 2,100,000 clones, 93% of them seen just once. As defined, naive CD8 cells were CD45RO-negative and positively selected for CCR7, with terminally differentiated effector memory CD45RA+ cells excluded. Sequencing input: naive CD8+ T cells from PBMCs. The V call is TRBV2, the J call TRBJ1-1, with D tentatively TRBD1 (5 bases). The sequence was collected from a young man in good health. Some clones in this sample may be carry-over from other donors' samples. The CDR3 DNA reads as TGTGCCAGTTTGGGGGGATTGAACACTGAAGCTTTCTTT. It is translated as CASLGGLNTEAFF.